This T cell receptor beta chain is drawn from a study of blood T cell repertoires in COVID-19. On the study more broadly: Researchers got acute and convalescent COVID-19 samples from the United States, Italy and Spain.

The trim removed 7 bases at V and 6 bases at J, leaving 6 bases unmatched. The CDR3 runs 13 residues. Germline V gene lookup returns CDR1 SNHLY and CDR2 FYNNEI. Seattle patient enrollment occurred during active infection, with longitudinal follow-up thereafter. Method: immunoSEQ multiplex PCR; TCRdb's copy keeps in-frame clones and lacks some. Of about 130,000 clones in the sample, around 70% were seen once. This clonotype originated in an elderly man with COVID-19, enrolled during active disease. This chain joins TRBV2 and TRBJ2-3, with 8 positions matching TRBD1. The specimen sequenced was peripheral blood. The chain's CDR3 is CASTRQGWDTQYF. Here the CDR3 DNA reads TGTGCCAGCACGAGACAGGGGTGGGATACGCAGTATTTT.